These T cell receptor beta chains were read from a single sample in a study of regulatory T cells in long-lasting Graves disease. TCRdb itself ran the multiplex PCR reads through MiXCR, one entry per CDR3 protein. Of approximately 350,000 distinct CDR3 sequences listed, approximately 15% are singletons. A further study also used this sample, focusing on T cells in Graves' hyperthyroidism and ophthalmopathy.

The sequenced sample was peripheral blood mononuclear cells (PBMCs), obtained at new diagnosis, from a patient treated with antithyroid drugs. These receptors originate from a man aged 35 to 55 with Graves disease. Both conserved end residues are part of each CDR3. D genes are given only for firm matches. Size is stated for part of the rows, as once, few or many counts, or as a class when the clone is expanded.

>NA|TRBJ2-5|many|TRBV11-3
CASSLVRDPVSTQYF
TGTGCCAGCAGCTTAGTTCGGGACCCCGTTTCGACCCAGTACTTC
>NA|TRBJ2-5|many|TRBV7-2
CASSRDSSGETQYF
TGTGCCAGCAGCCGCGACTCATCGGGGGAGACCCAGTACTTC
>TRBD2|TRBJ2-1|NA|TRBV5-1
CASSTLLAGGPYNEQFF
TGCGCCAGCAGCACCCTCTTGGCGGGGGGGCCCTACAATGAGCAGTTCTTC
>NA|TRBJ2-3|many|TRBV6-1
CASSPSDAGTQYF
TGTGCCAGCAGTCCATCAGATGCTGGCACGCAGTATTTT
>NA|TRBJ1-1|many|TRBV6-5
CASSYSGSLNTEAFF
TGTGCCAGCAGTTACTCCGGCAGTTTGAACACTGAAGCTTTCTTT
>NA|TRBJ2-7|many|TRBV28
CASSSGTLRDEQYF
TGTGCCAGCAGTTCGGGGACGTTGAGGGACGAGCAGTACTTC
>NA|TRBJ2-3|NA|TRBV6-1
CASSGFLRDMTDTQYF
TGTGCCAGCAGCGGTTTTTTGAGGGATATGACAGATACGCAGTATTTT
>NA|TRBJ2-7|many|TRBV7-9
CASSLGTAGEQYF
TGTGCTAGCAGCTTAGGGACAGCGGGGGAGCAGTACTTC
>TRBD2|TRBJ2-3|many|TRBV11-2
CASSLKGLAGAYPLSTDTQYF
TGTGCCAGCAGCTTAAAGGGACTAGCGGGGGCCTACCCATTATCCACAGATACGCAGTATTTT
>TRBD2|TRBJ2-5|many|TRBV20-1
CSGGGGGQETQYF
TGCAGCGGCGGGGGGGGGGGTCAAGAGACCCAGTACTTC
>NA|TRBJ2-1|few|TRBV5-1
CASSLAASYNEQFF
TGCGCCAGCAGCTTGGCGGCTTCCTACAATGAGCAGTTCTTC
>NA|TRBJ1-6|few|TRBV6-1
CASTLTGVFNSPLHF
TGTGCCAGCACCCTAACGGGGGTTTTTAATTCACCCCTCCACTTT
>TRBD1|TRBJ1-1|NA|TRBV5-1
CASSLTTGSGTKAFF
TGCGCCAGCAGCTTGACGACAGGGTCGGGCACTAAAGCTTTCTTT
>TRBD2|TRBJ2-7|many|TRBV10-3
CAISGSGTSFSYEQYF
TGTGCCATCAGTGGATCCGGGACTAGCTTCTCCTACGAGCAGTACTTC
>NA|TRBJ2-5|many|TRBV2
CASSEYTSSQETQYF
TGTGCCAGCAGTGAATACACTAGCAGCCAAGAGACCCAGTACTTC
>TRBD1|TRBJ2-3|many|TRBV27
CASSSHSGQGAVTDTQYF
TGTGCCAGCAGTTCACACTCGGGACAGGGGGCGGTCACAGATACGCAGTATTTT